This TCR beta chain is drawn from a study of T cell responses to AZD1222 COVID-19 vaccine. Points from the study as a whole: Nearly half of spike-specific TCRs reportedly go after variant regions that carry no mutations.

For this clone: The antigen remains unidentified.

V lost 3 bases to trimming and J lost 0 bases, with 6 bases between them. There are 14 residues in the CDR3. Per the germline V gene, CDR1 is SEHNR and CDR2 is FQNEAQ (reference sequence). Method: immunoSEQ multiplex PCR; TCRdb's copy keeps in-frame clones and lacks some. The sample contains about 100,000 clones, about nine tenths of which appear only once. The source material was peripheral blood, sampled on day 0 of MenACWY control vaccination. This sequence joins TRBV7-9 and TRBJ1-3, with no clear D. The sequence was obtained from an adult in good health. The CDR3 loop is CASSFGGSGNTIYF. The CDR3 DNA reads TGTGCCAGCAGCTTCGGAGGCTCTGGAAACACCATATATTTT.